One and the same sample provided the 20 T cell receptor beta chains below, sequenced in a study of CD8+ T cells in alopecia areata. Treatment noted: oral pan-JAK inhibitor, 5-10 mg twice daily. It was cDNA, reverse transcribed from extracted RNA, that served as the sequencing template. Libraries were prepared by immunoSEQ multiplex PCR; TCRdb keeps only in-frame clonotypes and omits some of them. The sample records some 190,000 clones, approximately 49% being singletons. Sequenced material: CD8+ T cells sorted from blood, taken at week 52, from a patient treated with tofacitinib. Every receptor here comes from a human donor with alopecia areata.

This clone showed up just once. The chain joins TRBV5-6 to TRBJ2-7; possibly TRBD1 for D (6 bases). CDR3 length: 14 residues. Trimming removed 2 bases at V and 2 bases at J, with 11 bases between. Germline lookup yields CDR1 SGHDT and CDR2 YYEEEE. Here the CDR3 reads CASSFGGVPYEQYF. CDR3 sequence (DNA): TGTGCCAGCAGCTTTGGGGGCGTCCCCTACGAGCAGTACTTC.

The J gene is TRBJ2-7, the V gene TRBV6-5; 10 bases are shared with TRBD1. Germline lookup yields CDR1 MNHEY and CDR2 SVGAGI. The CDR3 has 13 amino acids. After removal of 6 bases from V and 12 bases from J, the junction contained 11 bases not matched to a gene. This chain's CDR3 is CASSSTGQGILYF. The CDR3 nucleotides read TGTGCCAGCAGCTCAACGGGACAGGGGATCCTGTACTTC.

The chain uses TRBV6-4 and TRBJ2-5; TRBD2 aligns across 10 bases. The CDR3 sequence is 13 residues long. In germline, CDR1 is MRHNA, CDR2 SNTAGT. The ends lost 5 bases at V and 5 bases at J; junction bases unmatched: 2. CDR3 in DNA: TGTGCCAGCAGTTCACTAGCGGGGGAGACCCAGTACTTC. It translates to CASSSLAGETQYF.

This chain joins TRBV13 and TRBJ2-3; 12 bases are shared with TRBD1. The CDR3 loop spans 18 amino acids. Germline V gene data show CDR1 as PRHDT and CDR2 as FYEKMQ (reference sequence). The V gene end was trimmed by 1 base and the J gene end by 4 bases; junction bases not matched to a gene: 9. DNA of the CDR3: TGTGCCAGCAGCTTAGTTGGGACAGGGGGCATTGTCGCAGATACGCAGTATTTT. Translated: CASSLVGTGGIVADTQYF.

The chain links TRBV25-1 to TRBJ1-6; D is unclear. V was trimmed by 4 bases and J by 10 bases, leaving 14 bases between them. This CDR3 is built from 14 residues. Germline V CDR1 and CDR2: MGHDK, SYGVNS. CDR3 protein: CASSADSRLSPLHF. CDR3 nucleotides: TGTGCCAGCAGTGCCGACTCCCGACTCTCACCCCTCCACTTT.

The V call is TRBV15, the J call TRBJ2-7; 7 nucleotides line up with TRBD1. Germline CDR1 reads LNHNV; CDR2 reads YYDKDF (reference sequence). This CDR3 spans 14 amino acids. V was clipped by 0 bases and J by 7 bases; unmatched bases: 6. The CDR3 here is CATSRETGSMEQYF. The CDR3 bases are TGTGCCACCAGCAGAGAGACAGGGTCGATGGAGCAGTACTTC.

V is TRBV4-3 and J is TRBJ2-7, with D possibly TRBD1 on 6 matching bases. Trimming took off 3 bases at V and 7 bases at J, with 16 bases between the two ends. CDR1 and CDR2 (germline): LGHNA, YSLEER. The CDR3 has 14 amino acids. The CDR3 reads CASSQFQGPGEQYF. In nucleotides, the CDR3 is TGCGCCAGCAGCCAGTTCCAGGGGCCGGGGGAGCAGTACTTC.

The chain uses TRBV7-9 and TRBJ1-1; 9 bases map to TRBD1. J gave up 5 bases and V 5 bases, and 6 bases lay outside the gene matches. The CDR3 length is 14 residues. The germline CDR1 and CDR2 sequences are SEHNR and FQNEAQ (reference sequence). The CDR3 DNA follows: TGTGCCAGCAGCCGAGACGGACAGGGGACTGAAGCTTTCTTT. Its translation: CASSRDGQGTEAFF.

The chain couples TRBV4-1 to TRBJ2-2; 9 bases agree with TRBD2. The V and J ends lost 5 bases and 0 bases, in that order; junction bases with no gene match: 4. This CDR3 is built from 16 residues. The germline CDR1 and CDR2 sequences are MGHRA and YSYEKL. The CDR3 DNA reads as TGCGCCAGCAGCGGTAGCGGGGGACCGAACACCGGGGAGCTGTTTTTT. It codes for CASSGSGGPNTGELFF.

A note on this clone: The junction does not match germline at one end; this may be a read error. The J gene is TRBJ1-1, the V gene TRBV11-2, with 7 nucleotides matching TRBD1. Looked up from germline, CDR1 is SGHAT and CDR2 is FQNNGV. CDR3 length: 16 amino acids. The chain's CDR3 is CASSRDRVAVLPSPYF. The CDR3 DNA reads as TGTGCCAGCAGCAGAGACAGGGTGGCGGTTTTACCCTCCCCCTATTTT.

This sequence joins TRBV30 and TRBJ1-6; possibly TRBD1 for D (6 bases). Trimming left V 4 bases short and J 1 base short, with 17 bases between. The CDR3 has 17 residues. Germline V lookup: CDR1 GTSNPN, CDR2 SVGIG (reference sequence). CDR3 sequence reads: CAWNGGQGGSYNSPLHF. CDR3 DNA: TGTGCCTGGAATGGGGGGCAGGGAGGGTCCTATAATTCACCCCTCCACTTT.

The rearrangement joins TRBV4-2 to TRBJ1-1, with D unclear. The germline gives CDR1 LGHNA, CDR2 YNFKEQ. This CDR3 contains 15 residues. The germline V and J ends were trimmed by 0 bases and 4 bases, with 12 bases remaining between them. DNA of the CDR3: TGTGCCAGCAGCCAAGATCAAGGTGGAGGCACTGAAGCTTTCTTT. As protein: CASSQDQGGGTEAFF.

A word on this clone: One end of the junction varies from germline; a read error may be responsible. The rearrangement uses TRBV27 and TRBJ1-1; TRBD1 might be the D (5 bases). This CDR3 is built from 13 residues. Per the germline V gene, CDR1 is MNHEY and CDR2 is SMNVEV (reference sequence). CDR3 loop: CASRFQGNTEAFF. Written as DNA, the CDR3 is TGTGCCAGCCGTTTTCAGGGCAACACTGAAGCTTTCTTT.

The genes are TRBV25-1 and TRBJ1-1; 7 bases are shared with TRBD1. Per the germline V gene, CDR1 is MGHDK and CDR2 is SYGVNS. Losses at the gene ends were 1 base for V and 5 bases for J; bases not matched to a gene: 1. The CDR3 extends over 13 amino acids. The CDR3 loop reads CASSESDRTEAFF. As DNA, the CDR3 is TGTGCCAGCAGTGAATCGGACAGGACTGAAGCTTTCTTT.

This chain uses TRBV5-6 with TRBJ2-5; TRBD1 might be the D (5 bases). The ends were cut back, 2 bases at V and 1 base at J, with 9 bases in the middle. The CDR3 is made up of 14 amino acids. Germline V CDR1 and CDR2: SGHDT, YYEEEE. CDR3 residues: CASSLRQIQETQYF. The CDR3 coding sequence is TGTGCCAGCAGCTTAAGACAGATCCAAGAGACCCAGTACTTC.

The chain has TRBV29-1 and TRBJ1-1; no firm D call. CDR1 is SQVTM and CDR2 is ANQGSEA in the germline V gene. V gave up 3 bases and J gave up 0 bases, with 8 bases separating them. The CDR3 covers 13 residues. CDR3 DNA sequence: TGCAGCGTTGAGACGTCCCTGAACACTGAAGCTTTCTTT. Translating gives CSVETSLNTEAFF.

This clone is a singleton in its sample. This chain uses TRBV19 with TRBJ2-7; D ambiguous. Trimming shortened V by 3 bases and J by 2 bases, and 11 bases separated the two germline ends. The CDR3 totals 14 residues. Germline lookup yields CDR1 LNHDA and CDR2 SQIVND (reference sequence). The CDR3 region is CASSMGRSTYEQYF. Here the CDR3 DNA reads TGTGCCAGTAGTATGGGCAGGTCTACCTACGAGCAGTACTTC.

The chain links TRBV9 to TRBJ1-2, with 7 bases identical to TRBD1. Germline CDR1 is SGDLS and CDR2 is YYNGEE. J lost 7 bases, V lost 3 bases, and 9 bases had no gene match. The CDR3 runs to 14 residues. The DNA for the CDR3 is TGTGCCAGCAGCGGGACTACAGGGGCTGGTGGCTACACCTTC. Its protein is CASSGTTGAGGYTF.

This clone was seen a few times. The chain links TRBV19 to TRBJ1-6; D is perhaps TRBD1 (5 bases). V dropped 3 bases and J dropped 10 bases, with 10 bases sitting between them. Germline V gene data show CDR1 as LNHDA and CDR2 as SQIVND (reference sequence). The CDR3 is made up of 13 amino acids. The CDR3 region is CASSMAAGSPLHF. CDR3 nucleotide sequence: TGTGCCAGTAGTATGGCGGCAGGGTCACCCCTCCACTTT.

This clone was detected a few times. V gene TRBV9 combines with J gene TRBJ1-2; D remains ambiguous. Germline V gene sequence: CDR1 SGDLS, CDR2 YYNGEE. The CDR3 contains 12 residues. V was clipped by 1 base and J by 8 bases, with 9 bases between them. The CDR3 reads CASSVPAGGYTF. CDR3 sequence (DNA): TGTGCCAGCAGCGTACCCGCGGGGGGCTACACCTTC.